These 10 T cell receptor beta chains were all obtained from the same sample, sequenced in a study of control samples from healthy donors and cancer patients. The data were produced by immunoSEQ multiplex PCR, yet TCRdb's version contains in-frame clones alone and is incomplete. The table lists approximately 160,000 clones, roughly 93% of them singletons. Sequences were obtained from blood. These receptors came from a woman in her fifties or sixties in good health.

This sequence joins TRBV11-3 and TRBJ2-1, with 11 bases aligning to TRBD1. Germline V gene sequence: CDR1 SGHNT, CDR2 YENEEA. CDR3 size: 16 residues. J gave up 7 bases and V 5 bases, and 10 bases lay outside the gene matches. The CDR3 DNA sequence: TGTGCCAGCAGCCCAAACCACGGGACAGGGGGGAATGAGCAGTTCTTC. Protein product: CASSPNHGTGGNEQFF.

Note on this clone: The same CDR3 arises from other DNA sequences in this sample as well. The chain couples TRBV7-9 to TRBJ1-6, with a weak D call TRBD1 (5 bases). The CDR3 has 14 residues. Trimming stripped 5 bases from V and 4 bases from J, with 9 bases between. Germline CDR1 SEHNR, CDR2 FQNEAQ (reference sequence). CDR3 sequence reads: CASSQDSYNSPLHF. The CDR3 bases are TGTGCCAGCAGCCAAGACAGTTATAATTCACCCCTCCACTTT.

CDR3 in amino acids: CASSELTSGAETQYF. The CDR3 DNA reads TGTGCCAGCAGTGAATTGACTAGCGGGGCGGAGACCCAGTACTTC. J is TRBJ2-5 and V is TRBV6-1; TRBD2 agrees at 11 bases. V lost 2 bases, J lost 5 bases, and 4 bases stayed unmatched. Germline lookup yields CDR1 MNHNS and CDR2 SASEGT. This CDR3 comprises 15 residues.

J is TRBJ1-5 and V is TRBV9, with D tentatively TRBD1 (5 bases). Germline-derived CDR1 and CDR2 are SGDLS and YYNGEE. The V gene lost 0 bases and the J gene lost 1 base, with 11 bases spanning the gap. CDR3 size: 16 residues. The CDR3: CASSVGSGLSNQPQHF. CDR3 in DNA: TGTGCCAGCAGCGTAGGATCAGGGCTGAGCAATCAGCCCCAGCATTTT.

For the CDR3, the DNA is TGCGCCAGCAGCCATTCTGTAACGGGACAGTTCTATGGCTACACCTTC. It is translated as CASSHSVTGQFYGYTF. The genes are TRBV4-3 and TRBJ1-2; 7 bases agree with TRBD1. The CDR3 extends over 16 amino acids. V lost 3 bases to trimming and J lost 4 bases; unmatched junction nucleotides: 11. CDR1 is LGHNA, CDR2 YSLEER, per germline.

The rearrangement uses TRBV3-1 (or the pseudogene TRBV3-2) and TRBJ1-2, with D perhaps matching TRBD1 (6 bases). The CDR3 has 14 residues. From germline, CDR1 is LGHDT and CDR2 YNNKEL (reference sequence). V lost 4 bases, J lost 2 bases, and 11 bases lay in between. CDR3 sequence (DNA): TGTGCCAGCAGCCGGCAACAGGGAAACTATGGCTACACCTTC. This gives the protein CASSRQQGNYGYTF.

This clone came up once. The gene calls are TRBV9 and TRBJ1-2; 8 bases align to TRBD1. Germline assignment: CDR1 SGDLS and CDR2 YYNGEE. This CDR3 has 13 residues. With 3 bases clipped from V and 4 bases from J, the junction kept 2 bases outside the gene matches. The CDR3 protein is CASSGGQGYGYTF. The CDR3 bases are TGTGCCAGCAGCGGTGGACAGGGCTATGGCTACACCTTC.

This chain joins TRBV2 and TRBJ1-1; TRBD1 matches 9 bases. The CDR3 covers 15 residues. The V gene's germline CDR1 is SNHLY and CDR2 FYNNEI. Trimming removed 4 bases from V and 4 bases from J; junction bases left unmatched: 7. The CDR3 is CASSGNRGRTTEAFF. DNA for the CDR3: TGTGCCAGCAGTGGAAACAGGGGGCGAACCACTGAAGCTTTCTTT.

This clone was seen once. The rearrangement links TRBV6-5 to TRBJ2-1, with D perhaps matching TRBD1 (5 bases). The germline V gene has CDR1 MNHEY and CDR2 SVGAGI. The CDR3 has 15 amino acids. V shed 4 bases and J shed 9 bases, with 19 bases lying between them. The CDR3 coding sequence is TGTGCCAGCAGTTTACTGGGGCGGAATGCCCGTGAGCAGTTCTTC. Its protein product is CASSLLGRNAREQFF.

J is TRBJ2-1 and V is TRBV7-2, with 12 bases lining up with TRBD2. In germline, CDR1 is SGHTA, CDR2 FQGNSA. The trim removed 5 bases at V and 0 bases at J, leaving 5 bases unmatched. The CDR3 covers 17 residues. CDR3 region: CASSVTSGGSSYNEQFF. Written as DNA, the CDR3 is TGTGCCAGCAGCGTTACTAGCGGGGGGAGCTCCTACAATGAGCAGTTCTTC.